The rows below give T cell receptor beta chains drawn from one sample of a study of cytomegalovirus exposure and HLA in healthy donors. Generated by immunoSEQ multiplex PCR, the TCRdb table keeps only in-frame clones and is missing some. The sample holds a few hundred thousand clones, roughly 80% seen once. The sequenced sample consisted of PBMCs. The source of these receptors is a girl aged 5-17 years in good health and CMV-seronegative. Each CDR3 is given with its conserved first and last residue. The order of the fields is clone size, V gene, J gene, D gene, CDR3 DNA, CDR3 protein. D genes are given only for firm matches. Clone size is shown for a subset of rows, as once, few, many or a class of expanded clone.

-	TRBV15	TRBJ1-1	-	TGTGCCACCAGCGTCTCAAGTGCGACTGAAGCTTTCTTT	CATSVSSATEAFF
once	TRBV7-2	TRBJ2-6	-	TGTGCCAGCAGCTTCGGGGGAGCTGGGGCCAACGTCCTGACTTTC	CASSFGGAGANVLTF
-	TRBV19	TRBJ2-3	TRBD1	TGTGCCAGTAAGAGGACAGGGGGGATCACAGATACGCAGTATTTT	CASKRTGGITDTQYF
-	TRBV18	TRBJ2-7	-	TGTGCCAGCTCAACAAACTCAGGGTTCCCTCCCTACGAGCAGTACTTC	CASSTNSGFPPYEQYF
-	TRBV19	TRBJ1-1	-	TGTGCCAGTAGCGCCCGACAGACGAACACTGAAGCTTTCTTT	CASSARQTNTEAFF
-	TRBV21-1	TRBJ2-3	-	TGTGCCAGCAGCAAAGATCCGGAGGGACTAGCGGGAGATCTCGCAGATACGCAGTATTTT	CASSKDPEGLAGDLADTQYF
-	TRBV27	TRBJ1-2	-	TGTGCCAGCTCGGGATCCGTAAACTATGGCTACACCTTC	CASSGSVNYGYTF
-	TRBV6-1	TRBJ1-2	TRBD1	TGTGCCAGCAGTCTAGACAGGGGGCTTTATGGCTACACCTTC	CASSLDRGLYGYTF
-	TRBV18	TRBJ2-1	-	TGTGCCAGCTCGAACCAAGGGCAGGGCTCCTACAATGAGCAGTTCTTC	CASSNQGQGSYNEQFF
-	TRBV28	TRBJ1-5	-	TGTGCCAGCACGTCCGGGATTCAGCCCCAGCATTTT	CASTSGIQPQHF
-	TRBV19	TRBJ1-2	TRBD1	TGTGCCAGTACCGAGACAGGGATTAACTATGGCTACACCTTC	CASTETGINYGYTF
-	TRBV5-1	TRBJ2-3	-	TGCGCCAGCAGCCTGACCAGGGGCACAGATACGCAGTATTTT	CASSLTRGTDTQYF
-	TRBV9	TRBJ2-3	-	TGTGCCAGCAGCGTAGTCCCCTACCTCACAGATACGCAGTATTTT	CASSVVPYLTDTQYF
-	TRBV19	TRBJ1-1	-	TGTGCCAGTAGCCCCGGGAGATTGAACACTGAAGCTTTCTTT	CASSPGRLNTEAFF
-	TRBV7-9	TRBJ2-5	TRBD2	TGTGCCAGCAGCTCCAACCTAAGACTAGCGGGAAAAGAGACCCAGTACTTC	CASSSNLRLAGKETQYF
-	TRBV29-1	TRBJ2-7	TRBD1	TGCAGCGTTCGGACAGGGCCCTACGGGCAGTACTTC	CSVRTGPYGQYF
-	TRBV6-5	TRBJ1-1	-	TGTGCCAGCAGTTACGATTCAGAGAACACTGAAGCTTTCTTT	CASSYDSENTEAFF
-	TRBV19	TRBJ1-2	TRBD1	TGTGCCAGTAGTACAGGGGACAGGGGGCGAGCTAACTATGGCTACACCTTC	CASSTGDRGRANYGYTF
-	TRBV30	TRBJ2-1	TRBD2	TGTGCCTGGAGTCCCCTGGCTAGCGGGAGAGGTGAGCAGTTCTTC	CAWSPLASGRGEQFF
-	TRBV7-2	TRBJ2-7	TRBD2	TGTGCCAGCAGCTGGACTAGCGGGGAAACCTACGAGCAGTACTTC	CASSWTSGETYEQYF
-	TRBV10-2	TRBJ1-2	TRBD1	TGCGCCAGCAGAAATACAGGGGCGAGCGGCTACACCTTC	CASRNTGASGYTF
-	TRBV6-6	TRBJ2-1	-	TGTGCCAGCACTAGGGACATCAACTACAATGAGCAGTTCTTC	CASTRDINYNEQFF
-	TRBV28	TRBJ1-5	-	TGTGCCAGCAGAAACCCGCAGGGAACCCATCAGCCCCAGCATTTT	CASRNPQGTHQPQHF
-	TRBV30	TRBJ1-4	TRBD1	TGTGCCTCAAACCCGGGACAGGGTCGTGAAAAACTGTTTTTT	CASNPGQGREKLFF
-	TRBV5-4	TRBJ2-7	TRBD2	TGTGCCAGCAGCGCGGGACTAACTACGGGGGAGCAGTACTTC	CASSAGLTTGEQYF
once	TRBV7-8	TRBJ2-1	-	TGTGCCAGCAGCCCAAGAGGGGGGGCGGGCTACAATGAGCAGTTCTTC	CASSPRGGAGYNEQFF
-	TRBV7-9	TRBJ2-5	-	TGTGCCAGCAGCTTAGCGGGGGCTCTCCAAGAGACCCAGTACTTC	CASSLAGALQETQYF
-	TRBV27	TRBJ1-2	TRBD1	TGTGCCAGCAGTTCACCCGGACAGGGGTGGTATGGCTACACCTTC	CASSSPGQGWYGYTF
once	TRBV7-2	TRBJ2-1	TRBD2	TGTGCCAGCAGCTCTCCGGGACTAGCGGGAGTGGGTGAGCAGTTCTTC	CASSSPGLAGVGEQFF
-	TRBV28	TRBJ1-2	-	TGTGCCAGCAGTTTGTTGGGGAGTGGCTACACCTTC	CASSLLGSGYTF
-	TRBV20-1	TRBJ2-7	TRBD1	TGCAGTGCTAAAGGACAGGGGAAACAGTACTTC	CSAKGQGKQYF
-	TRBV28	TRBJ2-3	TRBD2	TGTGCCAGCAGTTTAACTAGCGGGACAGATACGCAGTATTTT	CASSLTSGTDTQYF
-	TRBV18	TRBJ2-6	TRBD1	TGTGCCAGCTCACGGTCAGGGGGCATATCTGGGGCCAACGTCCTGACTTTC	CASSRSGGISGANVLTF
-	TRBV27	TRBJ1-1	-	TGTGCCAGCAGTCGAAGGGACAACGCCATGAACACTGAAGCTTTCTTT	CASSRRDNAMNTEAFF
few	TRBV29-1	TRBJ1-2	-	TGCAGCGCCCTTACCGGGGTTGGCTACACCTTC	CSALTGVGYTF
-	TRBV9	TRBJ1-1	TRBD1	TGTGCCAGCAGCCCGGACGACAGGGAGAACACTGAAGCTTTCTTT	CASSPDDRENTEAFF
-	TRBV30	TRBJ1-1	TRBD1	TGTGCCTGGAGTGTATCCGGGACAGTCAACACTGAAGCTTTCTTT	CAWSVSGTVNTEAFF
-	TRBV15	TRBJ1-1	-	TGTGCCACCAGCAGAGATCTAGGGGTAGGGGAAGCTTTCTTT	CATSRDLGVGEAFF
-	TRBV30	TRBJ1-3	-	TGTGCCTGGAGCCATTCAGGACGGGGATCTGGAAACACCATATATTTT	CAWSHSGRGSGNTIYF
-	TRBV5-6	TRBJ1-6	-	TGTGCCAGCAGCTTGCGAGTTCGGGGTTCGCGCAATTCACCCCTCCACTTT	CASSLRVRGSRNSPLHF
-	TRBV7-8	TRBJ2-5	TRBD1	TGTGCCAGCAGCCAAGCGGGACAGGGGTTAGGGGAGCAGTACTTC	CASSQAGQGLGEQYF
-	TRBV27	TRBJ2-5	-	TGTGCCAGCAGTTTCTTAACCTCCAGGGGAGAGACCCAGTACTTC	CASSFLTSRGETQYF
few	TRBV5-1	TRBJ1-4	TRBD1	TGCGCCAGCAGCATTGAAACAGGGGTTGGGGAAAAACTGTTTTTT	CASSIETGVGEKLFF
-	TRBV29-1	TRBJ2-3	TRBD1	TGCAGCGTTGAAGGTGAAGGGGGCCCCGGAGATACGCAGTATTTT	CSVEGEGGPGDTQYF
-	TRBV6-1	TRBJ1-2	TRBD1	TGTGCCAGCAGTGAAGCGCAGGTACGGCAGGGGGAGCCAAACTATGGCTACACCTTC	CASSEAQVRQGEPNYGYTF
-	TRBV27	TRBJ2-3	-	TGTGCCAGCAGCTCCAGACAGGCCCCGGATACGCAGTATTTT	CASSSRQAPDTQYF
-	TRBV28	TRBJ1-1	TRBD1	TGTGCCAGCAGTAGAGCAGGGGGCGGGGGCACTGAAGCTTTCTTT	CASSRAGGGGTEAFF
-	TRBV27	TRBJ2-7	TRBD1	TGTGCCAGCAGTCCCTCCGGGACAGGGGAGTACGAGCAGTACTTC	CASSPSGTGEYEQYF